One sample yielded the 6 T cell receptor beta chains listed below, sequenced in a study of blood T cells in healthy people across ages. Together with a sample-barcoded 5' primer, a J-beta primer mix was included in a second PCR lasting 7 to 11 cycles. TCRdb re-analysed the 5' RACE reads in MiXCR, keeping a single row per CDR3 protein. The repertoire holds approximately 700,000 distinct CDR3 sequences, with approximately 31% as singletons. Sequencing used blood. The origin of the receptors is a woman older than 75 in good health.

The chain couples TRBV20-1 to TRBJ1-6; D possibly corresponds to TRBD1 (6 bases). This CDR3 is 15 amino acids long. The ends were cut back, 6 bases at V and 6 bases at J, with 18 bases in the middle. The germline gives CDR1 DFQATT, CDR2 SNEGSKA (reference sequence). The CDR3 protein is CSAESPGAPNSPLHF. CDR3 nucleotides: TGCAGTGCCGAGAGTCCAGGGGCTCCTAATTCACCCCTCCACTTT.

This clonotype has only one observation. The chain uses TRBV12-3 or TRBV12-4 and TRBJ1-4; D perhaps matches TRBD1 (5 bases). There are 15 residues in the CDR3. Trimming stripped 3 bases from V and 8 bases from J, with 16 bases between. CDR3 region: CASSFSPAGWEKLFF. CDR3 DNA: TGTGCCAGCAGTTTTAGTCCGGCAGGGTGGGAAAAACTGTTTTTT.

Regarding this clonotype: Its ends do not fully match the called genes, so a read error is possible. The V and J genes are TRBV4-1 and TRBJ2-1; 11 nucleotides match TRBD2. The CDR3 runs 19 residues. Per germline, CDR1 MGHRA and CDR2 YSYEKL. As DNA, the CDR3 is TGCGCCAGCAGCAGACAAACGGGACTAGCGGCGCCATCCTTCAATGAGCAGTTCTTC. Translated, it gives CASSRQTGLAAPSFNEQFF.

A word on this clonotype: It may be a read error: a sequence one base away is much more abundant. The chain couples TRBV10-3 to TRBJ2-2; 10 bases fit TRBD1. CDR1 and CDR2 (germline): ENHRY, SYGVKD. The CDR3 contains 15 residues. This CDR3 reads CAIRPDRGNTGKLFF. CDR3 coding DNA: TGTGCCATCAGGCCGGACAGGGGGAACACCGGGAAGCTGTTTTTT.

A remark on this clonotype: Since a much larger clone is just one base distant, this may be a read error. The V and J genes are TRBV6-2 or TRBV6-3 and TRBJ1-2, with TRBD1 identical over 7 bases. The length of the CDR3 is 13 residues. Germline V gene lookup returns CDR1 MNHEY and CDR2 SVGEGT. The CDR3 DNA follows: TGTGCCCGCAGTTACTCGACAGGGTATGGCTACACCTTC. Amino acids: CARSYSTGYGYTF.

This clonotype has at least ten counts. This chain links TRBV4-3 with TRBJ2-5; D gene ambiguous. V dropped 4 bases and J dropped 2 bases, with 14 bases sitting between them. Germline values: CDR1 LGHNA, CDR2 YSLEER. The CDR3 covers 15 residues. The CDR3: CASSRNNGFQETQYF. DNA for the CDR3: TGCGCCAGCAGCCGGAACAATGGGTTTCAAGAGACCCAGTACTTC.